Listed here are 5 T cell receptor beta chains from one sample, sequenced in a study of monozygotic twins with inflammatory bowel disease. TCRdb reprocessed the 5' RACE reads, keeping one entry per CDR3 protein, no DNA. In total, the table holds roughly 320,000 distinct CDR3 sequences. Sequencing input: blood. The receptors originated from a human donor with ulcerative colitis or Crohn's disease, or a healthy co-twin of an affected twin (not recorded which).

The chain has TRBV27 and TRBJ1-2; the TCRdb D gene call, TRBD1, has no DNA to confirm it. CDR1 and CDR2 (germline): MNHEY, SMNVEV (reference sequence). The CDR3 length is 13 residues. Here the CDR3 reads CATKGTPYYGYTF.

This rearrangement joins TRBV7-2 to TRBJ2-7. Germline CDR1 is SGHTA and CDR2 is FQGNSA. The CDR3 is made up of 11 amino acids. CDR3 loop: CASSLVVEQYF.

V and J are TRBV6-2 or TRBV6-3 and TRBJ2-1; TCRdb's assignment of TRBD1 cannot be checked, as there is no DNA. Germline-derived CDR1 and CDR2 are MNHEY and SVGEGT. The CDR3 is 15 residues long. Here the CDR3 reads CASSQPGQGLYEQFF.

V and J are TRBV6-2 or TRBV6-3 and TRBJ2-3; TCRdb's assignment of TRBD2 cannot be checked, as there is no DNA. The CDR3 is 14 residues long. In germline, CDR1 is MNHEY, CDR2 SVGEGT. The CDR3 sequence is CASSRLAGEDTQYF.

The chain has TRBV18 and TRBJ2-7; lacking DNA, the TRBD2 call made by TCRdb goes unchecked. The CDR3 spans 15 residues. Germline V gene data show CDR1 as KGHSH and CDR2 as LQKENI. The CDR3 spells CASSPRGRAPVEQYF. The complete variable domain, with remaining parts taken from reference TRBV18 and TRBJ2-7, reads NAGVMQNPRHLVRRRGQEARLRCSPMKGHSHVYWYRQLPEEGLKFMVYLQKENIIDESGMPKERFSAEFPKEGPSILRIQQVVRGDSAAYFCASSPRGRAPVEQYFGPGTRLTVT.